A selection of T cell receptor beta chains follows, all from one sample in a study of blood T cell repertoires in COVID-19. The data were produced by immunoSEQ multiplex PCR, yet TCRdb's version contains in-frame clones alone and is incomplete. The sample includes about 120,000 clones, around four fifths of them seen just once. Sequenced material: peripheral blood. The receptors originated from a human donor in a cohort sampled during active COVID-19. Each CDR3 is given with its conserved first and last residue.

cdr3_length: 13
j_call: TRBJ2-2
v_call: TRBV19
cdr3_aa: CASSGGGRGELFF

cdr3_length: 15
j_call: TRBJ2-5
v_call: TRBV6-2/TRBV6-3
cdr3_aa: CASSYLDRGQETQYF

cdr3_length: 16
j_call: TRBJ2-7
v_call: TRBV27
cdr3_aa: CASRARDRGLSYEQYF

cdr3_length: 15
j_call: TRBJ2-3
v_call: TRBV5-6
cdr3_aa: CASSLKGQGPDTQYF

cdr3_length: 14
j_call: TRBJ2-7
v_call: TRBV2
cdr3_aa: CASKVLGTGAEQYF

cdr3_length: 15
j_call: TRBJ1-2
v_call: TRBV6-5
cdr3_aa: CASSDSFLPNYGYTF

cdr3_length: 18
j_call: TRBJ1-6
v_call: TRBV5-4
cdr3_aa: CASSFGQSWSSYNSPLHF

cdr3_length: 14
j_call: TRBJ2-3
v_call: TRBV29-1
cdr3_aa: CSVEGGGAGDTQYF

cdr3_length: 14
j_call: TRBJ1-1
v_call: TRBV25-1
cdr3_aa: CASRGTGKNTEAFF

cdr3_length: 14
j_call: TRBJ2-5
v_call: TRBV18
cdr3_aa: CASSPGVWEETQYF

cdr3_length: 15
j_call: TRBJ1-5
v_call: TRBV6-2/TRBV6-3
cdr3_aa: CASSYPAGGNQPQHF

cdr3_length: 12
j_call: TRBJ2-7
v_call: TRBV5-6
cdr3_aa: CASSVNSDEQYF

cdr3_length: 15
j_call: TRBJ1-2
v_call: TRBV6-1
cdr3_aa: CASSDRRRGSYGYTF

cdr3_length: 14
j_call: TRBJ1-6
v_call: TRBV10-3
cdr3_aa: CAISGQGISSPLHF

cdr3_length: 15
j_call: TRBJ2-3
v_call: TRBV4-3
cdr3_aa: CASSRTRGEEDTQYF

cdr3_length: 18
j_call: TRBJ1-1
v_call: TRBV18
cdr3_aa: CASSLNFGTGFMNTEAFF

cdr3_length: 15
j_call: TRBJ1-6
v_call: TRBV6-1
cdr3_aa: CASSENGGTNSPLHF

cdr3_length: 15
j_call: TRBJ1-2
v_call: TRBV4-3
cdr3_aa: CASSQEAAGNYGYTF

cdr3_length: 17
j_call: TRBJ1-1
v_call: TRBV9
cdr3_aa: CASTPLGTGNMNTEAFF

cdr3_length: 16
j_call: TRBJ1-6
v_call: TRBV19
cdr3_aa: CASSHRQSSYNSPLHF

cdr3_length: 12
j_call: TRBJ1-2
v_call: TRBV5-6
cdr3_aa: CASSLTANGYTF

cdr3_length: 15
j_call: TRBJ1-1
v_call: TRBV6-5
cdr3_aa: CASSYSFRGRTEAFF

cdr3_length: 14
j_call: TRBJ2-7
v_call: TRBV4-1
cdr3_aa: CASSQDAVPREQYF

cdr3_length: 13
j_call: TRBJ2-5
v_call: TRBV3-1/TRBV3-2
cdr3_aa: CASSPGSQETQYF

cdr3_length: 12
j_call: TRBJ2-7
v_call: TRBV7-2
cdr3_aa: CASSWGGGEQYF

cdr3_length: 15
j_call: TRBJ1-6
v_call: TRBV5-1
cdr3_aa: CASSRAGDRNSPLHF

cdr3_length: 14
j_call: TRBJ2-3
v_call: TRBV5-4
cdr3_aa: CAASSRGGVDTQYF